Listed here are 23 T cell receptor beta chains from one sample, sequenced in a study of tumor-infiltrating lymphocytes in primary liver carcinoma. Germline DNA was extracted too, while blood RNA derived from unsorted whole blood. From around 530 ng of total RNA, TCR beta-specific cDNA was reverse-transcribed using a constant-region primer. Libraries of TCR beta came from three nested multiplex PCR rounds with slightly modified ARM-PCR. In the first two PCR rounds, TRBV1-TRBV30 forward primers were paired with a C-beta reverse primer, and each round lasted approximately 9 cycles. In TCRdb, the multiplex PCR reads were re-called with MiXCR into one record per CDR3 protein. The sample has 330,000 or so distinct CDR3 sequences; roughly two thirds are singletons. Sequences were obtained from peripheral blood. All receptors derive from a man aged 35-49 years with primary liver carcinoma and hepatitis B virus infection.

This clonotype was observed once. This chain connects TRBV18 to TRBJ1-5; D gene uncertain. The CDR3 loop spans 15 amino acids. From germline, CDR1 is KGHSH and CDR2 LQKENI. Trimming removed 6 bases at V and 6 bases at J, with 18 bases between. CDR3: CASSPNEAPGQPQHF. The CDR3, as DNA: TGTGCCAGCTCTCCAAACGAGGCCCCGGGTCAGCCCCAGCATTTT.

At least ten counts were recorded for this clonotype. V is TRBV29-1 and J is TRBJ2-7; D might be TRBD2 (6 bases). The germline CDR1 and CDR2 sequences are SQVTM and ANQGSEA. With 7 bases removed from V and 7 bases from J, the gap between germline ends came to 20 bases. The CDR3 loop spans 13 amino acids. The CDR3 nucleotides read TGCAGCGGGGGGGATAGCTCTCTAAGGGAGCAGTACTTC. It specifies CSGGDSSLREQYF.

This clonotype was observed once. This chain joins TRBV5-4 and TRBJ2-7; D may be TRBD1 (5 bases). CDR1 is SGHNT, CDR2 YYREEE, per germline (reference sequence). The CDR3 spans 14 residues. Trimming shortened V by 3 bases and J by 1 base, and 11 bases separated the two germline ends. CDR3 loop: CASSSTVGSYEQYF. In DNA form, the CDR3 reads TGTGCCAGCAGCTCGACAGTGGGATCCTACGAGCAGTACTTC.

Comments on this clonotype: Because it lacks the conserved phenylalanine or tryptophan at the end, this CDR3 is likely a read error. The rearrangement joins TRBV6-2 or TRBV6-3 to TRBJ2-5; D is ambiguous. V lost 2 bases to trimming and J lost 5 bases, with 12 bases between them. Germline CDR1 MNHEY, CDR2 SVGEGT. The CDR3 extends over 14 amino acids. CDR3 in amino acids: CASSYTSSTETQYY. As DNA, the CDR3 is TGTGCCAGCAGTTACACCTCTTCGACGGAGACCCAGTACTAC.

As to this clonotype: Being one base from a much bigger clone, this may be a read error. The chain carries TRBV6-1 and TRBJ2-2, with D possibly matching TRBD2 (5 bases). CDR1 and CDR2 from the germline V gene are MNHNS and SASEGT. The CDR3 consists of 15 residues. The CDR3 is CASSGGNRNTVELFF. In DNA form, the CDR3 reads TGTGCCAGCAGTGGAGGGAACCGAAACACCGTGGAGCTGTTTTTT.

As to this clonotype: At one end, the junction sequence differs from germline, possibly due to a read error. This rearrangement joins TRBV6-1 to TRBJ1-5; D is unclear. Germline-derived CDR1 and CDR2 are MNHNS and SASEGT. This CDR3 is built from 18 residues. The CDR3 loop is CTSTAVVSSPGLVSPQHF. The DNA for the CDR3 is TGTACCAGCACTGCCGTAGTTAGTAGCCCCGGCTTAGTCAGCCCCCAGCATTTT.

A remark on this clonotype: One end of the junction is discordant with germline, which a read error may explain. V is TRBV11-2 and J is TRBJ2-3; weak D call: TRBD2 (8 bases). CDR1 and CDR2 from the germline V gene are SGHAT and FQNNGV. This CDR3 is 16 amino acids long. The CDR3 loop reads CVSSLDGTSGTDTRYF. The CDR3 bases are TGTGTCAGCAGCTTAGACGGGACTAGTGGGACAGATACGCGGTATTTT.

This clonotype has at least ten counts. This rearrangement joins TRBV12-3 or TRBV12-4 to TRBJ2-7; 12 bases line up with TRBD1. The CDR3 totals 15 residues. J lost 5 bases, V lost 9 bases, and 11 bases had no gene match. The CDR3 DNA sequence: TGTGCCAGTCAAGCCAAAGGGACAGGGGGCGACGAGCAGTACTTC. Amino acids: CASQAKGTGGDEQYF.

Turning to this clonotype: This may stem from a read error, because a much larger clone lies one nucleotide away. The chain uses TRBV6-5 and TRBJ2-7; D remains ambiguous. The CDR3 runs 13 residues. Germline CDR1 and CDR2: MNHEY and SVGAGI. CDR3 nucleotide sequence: TGTGCCGGCAGTAGCACCGGGCGATACGAGCAGTACTTC. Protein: CAGSSTGRYEQYF.

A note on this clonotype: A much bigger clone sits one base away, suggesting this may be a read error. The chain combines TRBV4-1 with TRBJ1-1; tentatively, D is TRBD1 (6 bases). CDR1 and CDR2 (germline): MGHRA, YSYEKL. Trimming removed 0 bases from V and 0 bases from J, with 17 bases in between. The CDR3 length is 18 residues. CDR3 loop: CASSQDDDRPLLNTEAFF. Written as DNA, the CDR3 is TGCGCCAGCAGCCAAGATGATGACAGGCCTCTTCTGAACACTGAAGCTTTCTTT.

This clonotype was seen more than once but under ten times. The CDR3 loop reads CATSGQLSSYEQYF. The CDR3 DNA is TGTGCCACCTCGGGGCAGCTTAGCTCCTACGAGCAGTACTTC. The chain combines TRBV28 with TRBJ2-7, with D perhaps being TRBD1 or TRBD2 (5 bases each). The CDR3 runs to 14 residues. Germline V gene data show CDR1 as MDHEN and CDR2 as SYDVKM. Trimming cost V 10 bases and J 0 bases, with 16 bases left between them. The full variable domain, with the rest looked up from reference TRBV28 and TRBJ2-7, is DVKVTQSSRYLVKRTGEKVFLECVQDMDHENMFWYRQDPGLGLRLIYFSYDVKMKEKGDIPEGYSVSREKKERFSLILESASTNQTSMYLCATSGQLSSYEQYFGPGTRLTVT.

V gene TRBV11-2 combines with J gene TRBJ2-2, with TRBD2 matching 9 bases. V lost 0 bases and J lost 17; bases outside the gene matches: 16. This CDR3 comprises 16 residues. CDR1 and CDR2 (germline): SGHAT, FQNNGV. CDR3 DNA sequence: TGTGCCAGCAGCTTAGAGGCTAGCGGGAACACCGGAGTGCTATTTTTT. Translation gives CASSLEASGNTGVLFF. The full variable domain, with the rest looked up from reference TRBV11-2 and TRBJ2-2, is EAGVAQSPRYKIIEKRQSVAFWCNPISGHATLYWYQQILGQGPKLLIQFQNNGVVDDSQLPKDRFSAERLKGVDSTLKIQPAKLEDSAVYLCASSLEASGNTGVLFFGEGSRLTVL.

The CDR3 here is CVSSRATPQETQYF. CDR3 coding DNA: TGTGTCAGTAGCCGAGCGACCCCTCAAGAGACCCAGTACTTC. J is TRBJ2-5 and V is TRBV11-2; the D is unclear. CDR3 size: 14 residues. Germline V lookup: CDR1 SGHAT, CDR2 FQNNGV.

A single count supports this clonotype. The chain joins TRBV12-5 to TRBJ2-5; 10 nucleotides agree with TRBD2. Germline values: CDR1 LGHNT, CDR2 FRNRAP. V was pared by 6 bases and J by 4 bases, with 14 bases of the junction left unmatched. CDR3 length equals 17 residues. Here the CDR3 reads CASGPPKREGRRETQYF. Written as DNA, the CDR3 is TGTGCTAGTGGGCCGCCCAAGCGGGAGGGCCGTAGAGAGACCCAGTACTTC. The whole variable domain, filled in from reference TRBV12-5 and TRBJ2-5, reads DARVTQTPRHKVTEMGQEVTMRCQPILGHNTVFWYRQTMMQGLELLAYFRNRAPLDDSGMPKDRFSAEMPDATLATLKIQPSEPRDSAVYFCASGPPKREGRRETQYFGPGTRLLVL.

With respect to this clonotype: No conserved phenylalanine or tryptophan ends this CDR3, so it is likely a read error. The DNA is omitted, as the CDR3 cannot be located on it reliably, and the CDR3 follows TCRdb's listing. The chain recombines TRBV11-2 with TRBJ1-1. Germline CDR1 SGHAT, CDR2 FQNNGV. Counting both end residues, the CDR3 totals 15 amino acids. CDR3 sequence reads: CASSRKHQQNTEAFS.

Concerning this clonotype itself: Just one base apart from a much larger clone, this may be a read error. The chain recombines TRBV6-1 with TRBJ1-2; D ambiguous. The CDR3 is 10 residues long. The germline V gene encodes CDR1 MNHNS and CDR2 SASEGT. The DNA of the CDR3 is TGTGCCAGCAGCTACAATGGTTACACCTTC. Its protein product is CASSYNGYTF.

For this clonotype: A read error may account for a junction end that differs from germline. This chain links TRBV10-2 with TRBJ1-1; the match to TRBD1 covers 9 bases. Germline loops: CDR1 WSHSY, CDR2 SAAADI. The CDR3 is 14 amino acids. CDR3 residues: CTSSLQGADTEAFF. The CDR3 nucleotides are TGCACCAGTAGTCTACAGGGGGCGGACACTGAAGCTTTCTTT.

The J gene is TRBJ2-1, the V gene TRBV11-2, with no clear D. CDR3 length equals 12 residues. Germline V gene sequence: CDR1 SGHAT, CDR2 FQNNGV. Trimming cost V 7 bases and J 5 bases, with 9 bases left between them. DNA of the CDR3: TGTGCCAGCAACTCCGTTCACAATGAGCAGTTCTTC. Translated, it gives CASNSVHNEQFF. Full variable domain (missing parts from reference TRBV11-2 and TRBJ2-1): EAGVAQSPRYKIIEKRQSVAFWCNPISGHATLYWYQQILGQGPKLLIQFQNNGVVDDSQLPKDRFSAERLKGVDSTLKIQPAKLEDSAVYLCASNSVHNEQFFGPGTRLTVL.

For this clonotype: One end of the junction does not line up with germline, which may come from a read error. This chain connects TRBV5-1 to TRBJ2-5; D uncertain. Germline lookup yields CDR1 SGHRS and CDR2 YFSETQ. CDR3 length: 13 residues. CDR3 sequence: CASSLAGDETQYF. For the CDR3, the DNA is TGCGCTAGCAGCTTGGCTGGGGATGAGACCCAGTACTTC.

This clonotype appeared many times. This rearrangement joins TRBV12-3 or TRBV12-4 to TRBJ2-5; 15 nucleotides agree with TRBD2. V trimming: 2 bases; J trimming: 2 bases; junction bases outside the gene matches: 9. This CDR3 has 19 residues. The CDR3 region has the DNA TGTGCCAGCAGTTTACCCGGACTAGCGGGAGGGATATGGCAAGAGACCCAGTACTTC. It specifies CASSLPGLAGGIWQETQYF.

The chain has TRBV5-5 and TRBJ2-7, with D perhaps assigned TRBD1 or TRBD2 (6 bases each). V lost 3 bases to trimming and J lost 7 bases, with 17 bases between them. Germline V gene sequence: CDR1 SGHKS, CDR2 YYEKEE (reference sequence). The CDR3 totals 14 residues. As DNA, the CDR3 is TGTGCCAGCAGCTATCAGGGCAGGGGAGGAGAGCAGTACTTC. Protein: CASSYQGRGGEQYF.

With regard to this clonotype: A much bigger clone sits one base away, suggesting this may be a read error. CDR3 bases: TGTGCCAGCAGTGAATGGGGTAATATGCAGTATTTT. Translated, it gives CASSEWGNMQYF. This chain connects TRBV6-1 to TRBJ2-3; D is undetermined. Looked up from germline, CDR1 is MNHNS and CDR2 is SASEGT. V was clipped by 2 bases and J by 11 bases, with 11 bases between them. This CDR3 is built from 12 residues.

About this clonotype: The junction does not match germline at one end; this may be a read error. The CDR3: CASSPTDGLDELFF. The CDR3 region has the DNA TGTGCCAGCAGCCCTACGGATGGGTTGGACGAGCTGTTCTTC. V and J are TRBV11-2 and TRBJ2-1; D not certain. The CDR3 has 14 amino acids. CDR1 is SGHAT, CDR2 FQNNGV, per germline. Supplemented by reference TRBV11-2 and TRBJ2-1, the full variable domain reads EAGVAQSPRYKIIEKRQSVAFWCNPISGHATLYWYQQILGQGPKLLIQFQNNGVVDDSQLPKDRFSAERLKGVDSTLKIQPAKLEDSAVYLCASSPTDGLDELFFGPGTRLTVL.